The next 20 T cell receptor beta chains were all read from a single sample in a study of T-cell memory formation after mild COVID-19. MiXCR, applied by TCRdb to the 5' RACE reads, yields one record per CDR3 protein. The table shows roughly 310,000 distinct CDR3 sequences, with approximately 15% occurring only once. Sequences were obtained from PBMCs or a T cell subset sorted from them (not recorded which). Receptors were obtained from a young man who had mild COVID-19 (a few samples of this study predate the infection). Cell type and time point are not known.

V usage is TRBV6-6 and J usage is TRBJ2-5, with D unresolved. Germline values: CDR1 MNHNY, CDR2 SVGAGI (reference sequence). CDR3 length: 13 residues. Trimming pared 5 bases from V and 2 bases from J, leaving 9 bases between. The CDR3 protein is CASSGFEQETQYF. In DNA form, the CDR3 reads TGTGCCAGCAGTGGGTTCGAGCAAGAGACCCAGTACTTC.

This clonotype has more than one count but fewer than ten. The chain recombines TRBV27 with TRBJ2-7; 7 bases match TRBD1. Per the germline V gene, CDR1 is MNHEY and CDR2 is SMNVEV (reference sequence). CDR3 length: 16 amino acids. V shed 0 bases and J 4 bases; nucleotides not matched to a gene: 9. CDR3 sequence (DNA): TGTGCCAGCAGTTTATCCCCGACAGGGTTAAAGTACGAGCAGTACTTC. This translates into CASSLSPTGLKYEQYF.

In this sample, this clonotype turned up a few times. The chain combines TRBV29-1 with TRBJ2-7, with D possibly being TRBD1 or TRBD2 (5 bases each). CDR1 is SQVTM and CDR2 is ANQGSEA in the germline V gene. This CDR3 region has 13 residues. The CDR3 reads CSTPGRASGEQYF. CDR3 nucleotides: TGCAGTACACCGGGACGGGCCTCAGGCGAGCAGTACTTC.

This chain joins TRBV5-1 and TRBJ2-7; possibly TRBD1 or TRBD2 for D (5 bases each). The V and J ends lost 3 bases and 3 bases respectively, with 13 bases between them. The CDR3 runs to 14 residues. Germline assignment: CDR1 SGHRS and CDR2 YFSETQ. The CDR3 here is CASSSSGRDYEQYF. In nucleotides, the CDR3 is TGCGCCAGCAGCTCCTCGGGACGGGACTACGAGCAGTACTTC.

This rearrangement joins TRBV6-2 or TRBV6-3 to TRBJ1-5; 7 positions match TRBD1. V lost 5 bases to trimming and J lost 6 bases; unmatched junction nucleotides: 7. Germline values: CDR1 MNHEY, CDR2 SVGEGT. This CDR3 spans 14 amino acids. The CDR3 DNA reads TGTGCCAGCAGTACCGACAGGGTCCGTCAGCCCCAGCATTTT. Its protein is CASSTDRVRQPQHF.

This clonotype was seen only a few times. The V call is TRBV12-3 or TRBV12-4, the J call TRBJ2-1; 9 nucleotides line up with TRBD1. CDR3 length: 17 amino acids. The trim removed 6 bases at V and 4 bases at J, leaving 13 bases unmatched. CDR3 protein: CASSLGGTGMIYNEQFF. The DNA for the CDR3 is TGTGCCAGCAGCCTGGGGGGGACAGGGATGATATACAATGAGCAGTTCTTC.

This clonotype was detected only a few times. This chain uses TRBV27 with TRBJ2-5, with D maybe TRBD2 (5 bases). V lost 8 bases to trimming and J lost 4 bases, with 20 bases between them. Germline lookup yields CDR1 MNHEY and CDR2 SMNVEV (reference sequence). CDR3 length equals 15 residues. The CDR3: CASATRSEDLETQYF. The CDR3 DNA follows: TGTGCCAGCGCGACTCGGAGTGAGGACTTAGAGACCCAGTACTTC.

This chain links TRBV12-3 or TRBV12-4 with TRBJ2-3; D is uncertain. V lost 6 bases and J 6 bases, leaving 13 bases between the germline ends. There are 13 residues in the CDR3. CDR3 sequence reads: CASSSPQADTQYF. DNA for the CDR3: TGTGCCAGCAGCTCACCCCAAGCGGATACGCAGTATTTT.

This clonotype was seen more than once but under ten times. The gene calls are TRBV4-1 and TRBJ2-5, with 7 bases matching TRBD1. The germline gives CDR1 MGHRA, CDR2 YSYEKL. The CDR3 loop spans 14 amino acids. V shed 4 bases and J 4 bases; nucleotides not matched to a gene: 6. The CDR3 sequence: CASSRYRGSETQYF. The CDR3 DNA reads TGCGCCAGCAGCCGCTACAGGGGTTCAGAGACCCAGTACTTC.

This clonotype was seen ten or more times. The rearrangement joins TRBV7-9 to TRBJ1-6, with D unclear. This CDR3 is 14 amino acids long. The germline V and J ends were trimmed by 1 base and 8 bases, with 9 bases remaining between them. Germline V gene data show CDR1 as SEHNR and CDR2 as FQNEAQ (reference sequence). The CDR3 loop reads CASSLGEGYSPLHF. DNA for the CDR3: TGTGCCAGCAGCTTAGGGGAAGGTTATTCACCCCTCCACTTT.

This clonotype was seen only a few times. The J gene is TRBJ1-1, the V gene TRBV5-1; D ambiguous. Germline loops: CDR1 SGHRS, CDR2 YFSETQ. V was pared by 7 bases and J by 4 bases, with 17 bases between. This CDR3 contains 14 residues. DNA for the CDR3: TGCGCCAGCGAAGTCTCGCCTGGAGGCACTGAAGCTTTCTTT. Translation gives CASEVSPGGTEAFF. Combining the CDR3 with reference TRBV5-1 and TRBJ1-1 gives the whole variable domain KAGVTQTPRYLIKTRGQQVTLSCSPISGHRSVSWYQQTPGQGLQFLFEYFSETQRNKGNFPGRFSGRQFSNSRSEMNVSTLELGDSALYLCASEVSPGGTEAFFGQGTRLTVV.

A few counts support this clonotype. V and J are TRBV12-3 or TRBV12-4 and TRBJ2-2; D gene uncertain. The CDR3 is 15 residues long. V was cut by 8 bases and J by 7 bases, with 20 bases left in between. DNA of the CDR3: TGTGCCAGCCTTGCCCCGAGACCGTCGGACGGGGAGCTGTTTTTT. It yields the protein CASLAPRPSDGELFF.

This clonotype was found a few times. The V call is TRBV20-1, the J call TRBJ2-5, with 8 positions matching TRBD2. This CDR3 contains 15 residues. V shed 1 base and J 3 bases; nucleotides not matched to a gene: 7. Germline loops: CDR1 DFQATT, CDR2 SNEGSKA (reference sequence). CDR3 sequence reads: CSARGPQTSEETQYF. For the CDR3, the DNA is TGCAGTGCTAGAGGCCCCCAGACTAGCGAAGAGACCCAGTACTTC.

This clonotype was found many times. The genes are TRBV27 and TRBJ1-4; the match to TRBD1 covers 8 bases. V shed 4 bases, J shed 11 bases, and the junction held 15 bases outside the gene matches. This CDR3 spans 16 amino acids. Looked up from germline, CDR1 is MNHEY and CDR2 is SMNVEV (reference sequence). The CDR3 DNA sequence: TGTGCCAGCAGTTCCACCCTTCTGGGGACAGGTCAGAAACTGTTTTTT. Its translation: CASSSTLLGTGQKLFF.

This clonotype turned up a few times. The chain recombines TRBV7-9 with TRBJ1-6; no clear D. V was clipped by 5 bases and J by 10 bases, with 15 bases between them. In germline, CDR1 is SEHNR, CDR2 FQNEAQ (reference sequence). The CDR3 covers 14 residues. The CDR3 region has the DNA TGTGCCAGCAGCCAGGATATCGGGGAGTCACCCCTCCACTTT. The encoded protein is CASSQDIGESPLHF.

This clonotype appeared a few times. Here the CDR3 reads CASSSWTGNYGYTF. Written as DNA, the CDR3 is TGTGCCAGCAGCTCCTGGACAGGAAACTATGGCTACACCTTC. The chain is built from TRBV7-2 and TRBJ1-2; TRBD1 agrees at 7 bases. V was clipped by 4 bases and J by 2 bases; unmatched bases: 4. Germline CDR1 reads SGHTA; CDR2 reads FQGNSA. This CDR3 has 14 amino acids.

This clonotype was counted a few times. The chain has TRBV4-2 and TRBJ1-1; D gene unclear. This CDR3 region has 12 residues. Trimming took 0 bases from V and 5 from J, leaving 4 bases between them. CDR1 and CDR2 from the germline V gene are LGHNA and YNFKEQ. CDR3 amino acids: CASSQELTEAFF. CDR3 sequence (DNA): TGTGCCAGCAGCCAAGAGTTGACTGAAGCTTTCTTT.

The J gene is TRBJ1-1, the V gene TRBV5-5, with 7 bases aligning to TRBD1. Germline V gives CDR1 SGHKS, CDR2 YYEKEE (reference sequence). Trimming removed 5 bases from V and 4 bases from J; junction bases left unmatched: 8. The CDR3 length is 14 residues. CDR3 protein: CASSRQGESTEAFF. The CDR3 DNA reads as TGTGCCAGCAGTCGACAGGGCGAAAGCACTGAAGCTTTCTTT.

The chain employs TRBV18 and TRBJ2-7; D may be TRBD1 or TRBD2 (5 bases each). The germline V gene encodes CDR1 KGHSH and CDR2 LQKENI. V was clipped by 2 bases and J by 4 bases, with 12 bases between them. The CDR3 totals 14 residues. The chain's CDR3 is CASSPKGPGYEQYF. Here the CDR3 DNA reads TGTGCCAGCTCACCAAAGGGGCCGGGGTACGAGCAGTACTTC.

This chain joins TRBV7-9 and TRBJ2-1; 7 nucleotides match TRBD1. Germline CDR1 reads SEHNR; CDR2 reads FQNEAQ (reference sequence). CDR3 length equals 15 residues. V was clipped by 5 bases and J by 14 bases; unmatched bases: 18. This chain's CDR3 is CASSPQGERSWVEFF. The CDR3 bases are TGTGCCAGCAGCCCCCAGGGGGAGCGGTCTTGGGTAGAGTTCTTC.